The 13 T cell receptor beta chains below come from one sample, sequenced in a study of blood T cell repertoires in COVID-19. The assay was immunoSEQ multiplex PCR, and TCRdb's table has in-frame clones only and misses some. The sample has around 89,000 clones, about 87% seen once. Specimen: peripheral blood. Every receptor here comes from a man in his sixties with acute or convalescent COVID-19.

As DNA, the CDR3 is TGTGCCAGCTCACCATTCGGGGACGAGCAGTACTTC. Its translation is CASSPFGDEQYF. This rearrangement joins TRBV18 to TRBJ2-7; D may be TRBD2 (5 bases). Trimming stripped 2 bases from V and 5 bases from J, with 7 bases between. The CDR3 length is 12 residues. Germline values: CDR1 KGHSH, CDR2 LQKENI. The full variable domain, rest sourced from reference TRBV18 and TRBJ2-7, is NAGVMQNPRHLVRRRGQEARLRCSPMKGHSHVYWYRQLPEEGLKFMVYLQKENIIDESGMPKERFSAEFPKEGPSILRIQQVVRGDSAAYFCASSPFGDEQYFGPGTRLTVT.

This clone was seen once. The rearrangement uses TRBV7-3 and TRBJ2-1; D is possibly TRBD1 (5 bases). The CDR3 totals 14 residues. Looked up from germline, CDR1 is SGHTA and CDR2 is FQGTGA. The V and J ends lost 3 bases and 8 bases respectively, with 14 bases between them. As DNA, the CDR3 is TGTGCCAGCAGCTTCGCCGGGTCCAGGGATGAGCAGTTCTTC. This encodes CASSFAGSRDEQFF.

The J gene is TRBJ2-7, the V gene TRBV29-1; D unclear. The germline gives CDR1 SQVTM, CDR2 ANQGSEA. Trimming took 4 bases from V and 2 from J, leaving 6 bases between them. The CDR3 totals 11 residues. The CDR3 region has the DNA TGCAGCGTTGTAGTTGCCTACGAGCAGTACTTC. It yields the protein CSVVVAYEQYF.

The rearrangement links TRBV14 to TRBJ2-5; D gene uncertain. V was clipped by 4 bases and J by 5 bases, with 14 bases between them. CDR3 length equals 14 residues. Germline CDR1 SGHDN, CDR2 FVKESK. CDR3 DNA sequence: TGTGCCAGCAGCCCCCTGACTGGCTGGGAGACCCAGTACTTC. Its translation: CASSPLTGWETQYF.

J is TRBJ1-6 and V is TRBV28; D is possibly TRBD1 (5 bases). The CDR3 consists of 16 residues. Germline assignment: CDR1 MDHEN and CDR2 SYDVKM. Trimming removed 6 bases at V and 14 bases at J, with 26 bases between. The CDR3 loop reads CASSLHSADINRALHF. CDR3 coding DNA: TGTGCCAGCAGCCTCCACTCGGCGGACATTAATAGGGCCCTCCACTTT.

The V gene is TRBV18, the J gene TRBJ2-1; D possibly corresponds to TRBD1 (5 bases). Trimming pared 3 bases from V and 4 bases from J, leaving 10 bases between. The V gene's germline CDR1 is KGHSH and CDR2 LQKENI. CDR3 length: 14 amino acids. The CDR3 DNA reads TGTGCCAGCTCACCGACCAGGGAATACAATGAGCAGTTCTTC. Translating it yields CASSPTREYNEQFF.

DNA of the CDR3: TGCGCCAGCAGCCAGGAGTTTGCAGGGGGCGTCTCTGGGGCCAACGTCCTGACTTTC. Its translation is CASSQEFAGGVSGANVLTF. V usage is TRBV5-1 and J usage is TRBJ2-6; TRBD1 agrees at 8 bases. Trimming took 4 bases from V and 0 from J; bases not matched to a gene: 12. The CDR3 runs to 19 residues. CDR1 is SGHRS, CDR2 YFSETQ, per germline.

This clone was seen a handful of times. This rearrangement joins TRBV5-1 to TRBJ1-1; 10 bases line up with TRBD1. The CDR3 is made up of 16 amino acids. The V gene end was trimmed by 3 bases and the J gene end by 0 bases; junction bases not matched to a gene: 5. The germline gives CDR1 SGHRS, CDR2 YFSETQ. CDR3 in amino acids: CASSSGQGGMNTEAFF. The CDR3 DNA reads as TGCGCCAGCAGCTCCGGACAGGGGGGCATGAACACTGAAGCTTTCTTT.

V and J are TRBV5-1 and TRBJ1-3; TRBD1 might be the D (5 bases). Germline CDR1 is SGHRS and CDR2 is YFSETQ. The CDR3 spans 16 residues. Between the trimmed V and J ends, which lost 0 bases and 1 base, there was a span of 11 bases. The DNA of the CDR3 is TGCGCCAGCAGCTTGGCCCCCCACAGGTCTGGAAACACCATATATTTT. Its translation is CASSLAPHRSGNTIYF.

V gene TRBV4-1 combines with J gene TRBJ1-5, with D possibly matching TRBD1 (6 bases). The CDR3 covers 17 residues. Germline V lookup: CDR1 MGHRA, CDR2 YSYEKL. With 0 bases removed from V and 0 bases from J, the gap between germline ends came to 12 bases. Written as DNA, the CDR3 is TGCGCCAGCAGCCAAGAAGCAGGGGATTATAGCAATCAGCCCCAGCATTTT. Encoded protein: CASSQEAGDYSNQPQHF.

The chain links TRBV9 to TRBJ1-3, with TRBD1 matching over 7 bases. V was pared by 3 bases and J by 1 base, with 7 bases of the junction left unmatched. Germline CDR1 reads SGDLS; CDR2 reads YYNGEE. The CDR3 runs 16 residues. The CDR3 bases are TGTGCCAGCAGCGCCCGACAGGGTTGGTCTGGAAACACCATATATTTT. It yields the protein CASSARQGWSGNTIYF. The complete variable domain, with remaining parts taken from reference TRBV9 and TRBJ1-3, reads DSGVTQTPKHLITATGQRVTLRCSPRSGDLSVYWYQQSLDQGLQFLIQYYNGEERAKGNILERFSAQQFPDLHSELNLSSLELGDSALYFCASSARQGWSGNTIYFGEGSWLTVV.

The chain employs TRBV19 and TRBJ2-7; 12 bases fit TRBD2. The germline CDR1 and CDR2 sequences are LNHDA and SQIVND (reference sequence). The CDR3 runs 15 residues. V lost 6 bases to trimming and J lost 6 bases; unmatched junction nucleotides: 9. The CDR3 nucleotides read TGTGCCAGTAGCCCACTAGCGGGAGGCGTCAGCGAGCAGTACTTC. It encodes CASSPLAGGVSEQYF.

The V and J genes are TRBV2 and TRBJ1-1; possible D gene TRBD1, 5 bases. This CDR3 comprises 15 residues. The germline V and J ends were trimmed by 6 bases and 1 base, with 15 bases remaining between them. Germline V gene lookup returns CDR1 SNHLY and CDR2 FYNNEI. CDR3 protein: CASRLWPTENTEAFF. CDR3 coding DNA: TGTGCCAGCAGACTATGGCCGACAGAGAACACTGAAGCTTTCTTT. Complete variable domain (other parts from reference TRBV2 and TRBJ1-1): EPEVTQTPSHQVTQMGQEVILRCVPISNHLYFYWYRQILGQKVEFLVSFYNNEISEKSEIFDDQFSVERPDGSNFTLKIRSTKLEDSAMYFCASRLWPTENTEAFFGQGTRLTVV.